The 17 T cell receptor beta chains presented below share a single source sample, sequenced in a study of patients and donors after allogeneic stem cell transplantation. Using its own MiXCR run on the RT-PCR reads, TCRdb lists one record per CDR3 protein. The sample has more than 850,000 distinct CDR3 sequences, under 20% seen once. The sequenced sample consisted of blood, either unsorted or a sorted T cell fraction (not recorded which). Source of these receptors: a human donor who was either an allogeneic HSCT recipient or a stem cell or donor lymphocyte infusion donor (not recorded which). It is not recorded whose cells these are; they may come from a transplant donor.

The V and J genes are TRBV12-3 or TRBV12-4 and TRBJ2-1; weak D call: TRBD2 (6 bases). This CDR3 has 15 amino acids. V was pared by 2 bases and J by 0 bases, with 8 bases between. The CDR3 coding sequence is TGTGCCAGCAGTTTAATGGGGGGCTCCTACAATGAGCAGTTCTTC. This encodes CASSLMGGSYNEQFF.

A single count supports this clonotype. This chain uses TRBV7-6 with TRBJ1-2; 7 positions agree with TRBD1. V shed 5 bases and J 2 bases; nucleotides not matched to a gene: 5. Germline-derived CDR1 and CDR2 are SGHVS and FNYEAQ. This CDR3 comprises 14 residues. The CDR3 sequence is CASSLQQGNYGYTF. DNA of the CDR3: TGTGCCAGCAGCCTACAACAGGGGAACTATGGCTACACCTTC. The full variable domain, its missing parts supplied by reference TRBV7-6 and TRBJ1-2, is GAGVSQSPRYKVTKRGQDVALRCDPISGHVSLYWYRQALGQGPEFLTYFNYEAQQDKSGLPNDRFSAERPEGSISTLTIQRTEQRDSAMYRCASSLQQGNYGYTFGSGTRLTVV.

The V gene is TRBV20-1, the J gene TRBJ2-1; the D is unclear. Germline V CDR1 and CDR2: DFQATT, SNEGSKA (reference sequence). The CDR3 runs to 15 residues. The germline V and J ends were trimmed by 6 bases and 0 bases, with 15 bases remaining between them. CDR3 loop: CSASPLSSSYNEQFF. In nucleotides, the CDR3 is TGCAGTGCCTCTCCCCTCTCGAGCTCCTACAATGAGCAGTTCTTC.

This clonotype was recorded many times. The CDR3 sequence: CAIRGQGDTEAFF. In nucleotides, the CDR3 is TGTGCCATCAGGGGACAGGGAGACACTGAAGCTTTCTTT. This sequence joins TRBV10-3 and TRBJ1-1; TRBD1 aligns across 9 bases. Germline loops: CDR1 ENHRY, CDR2 SYGVKD. The CDR3 is 13 amino acids. Trimming removed 6 bases from V and 3 bases from J; junction bases left unmatched: 2.

This chain connects TRBV4-2 to TRBJ2-7; 7 bases are a match to TRBD1. After removal of 8 bases from V and 6 bases from J, the junction contained 4 bases not matched to a gene. Per the germline V gene, CDR1 is LGHNA and CDR2 is YNFKEQ. This CDR3 region has 11 residues. CDR3: CASGYRGEQYF. Written as DNA, the CDR3 is TGTGCCAGCGGTTACAGGGGCGAGCAGTACTTC.

This clonotype occurred a few times. The V gene is TRBV5-1, the J gene TRBJ2-1, with D possibly called TRBD1 or TRBD2 (6 bases each). Germline V gene sequence: CDR1 SGHRS, CDR2 YFSETQ. The CDR3 sequence is 16 residues long. V was pared by 1 base and J by 8 bases, with 19 bases between. The CDR3 region is CASSLNPNRAGYEQFF. CDR3 DNA: TGCGCCAGCAGCTTGAATCCCAACAGGGCGGGGTATGAGCAGTTCTTC.

This clonotype has just a few counts. The rearrangement joins TRBV6-1 to TRBJ2-7; D possibly matches TRBD1 or TRBD2 (5 bases each). Trimming took 9 bases from V and 0 from J, leaving 15 bases between them. This CDR3 region has 14 residues. Germline V gene data show CDR1 as MNHNS and CDR2 as SASEGT. The CDR3 loop reads CASFARDGSYEQYF. Written as DNA, the CDR3 is TGTGCCAGTTTTGCCCGGGACGGCTCCTACGAGCAGTACTTC.

The table lists this clonotype with a few counts. The chain joins TRBV27 to TRBJ2-7, with 11 positions matching TRBD2. CDR1 is MNHEY, CDR2 SMNVEV, per germline (reference sequence). J was trimmed by 11 bases and V by 8 bases; bases with no gene match: 5. The CDR3 is 11 amino acids. Written as DNA, the CDR3 is TGTGCCAGCGGTACTAGCGGGAGTGAGTACTTC. Protein sequence: CASGTSGSEYF.

As DNA, the CDR3 is TGTGCCAGCAGTTTAGCTGGGGGGGAGGGCGGCTACACCTTC. Its protein product is CASSLAGGEGGYTF. This sequence joins TRBV27 and TRBJ1-2; D might be TRBD1 (5 bases). V was trimmed by 2 bases and J by 8 bases, leaving 15 bases between them. The CDR3 length is 14 residues. Germline CDR1 reads MNHEY; CDR2 reads SMNVEV (reference sequence).

This chain joins TRBV19 and TRBJ1-1; unclear D gene. The CDR3 is 11 amino acids. Trimming left V 2 bases short and J 6 bases short, with 4 bases between. In germline, CDR1 is LNHDA, CDR2 SQIVND (reference sequence). CDR3 DNA: TGTGCCAGTAGTATAAGCTCTGAAGCTTTCTTT. Its translation is CASSISSEAFF.

At least ten counts were recorded for this clonotype. V gene TRBV12-3 or TRBV12-4 combines with J gene TRBJ2-7; a weak D match, TRBD2 (5 bases). Trimming left V 1 base short and J 3 bases short, with 13 bases between. This CDR3 region has 15 residues. This CDR3 reads CASSLGGSSVYEQYF. CDR3 nucleotides: TGTGCCAGCAGTTTAGGTGGGAGTAGTGTCTACGAGCAGTACTTC.

V and J are TRBV7-2 and TRBJ2-1; unclear D gene. V was trimmed by 5 bases and J by 0 bases, leaving 8 bases between them. Germline V gene lookup returns CDR1 SGHTA and CDR2 FQGNSA. This CDR3 has 14 amino acids. The CDR3: CASSPARSYNEQFF. CDR3 nucleotide sequence: TGTGCCAGCAGCCCCGCGCGCTCCTACAATGAGCAGTTCTTC.

The rearrangement joins TRBV20-1 to TRBJ1-1; D not resolved. The CDR3 runs to 13 residues. Trimming stripped 0 bases from V and 1 base from J, with 6 bases between. The V gene's germline CDR1 is DFQATT and CDR2 SNEGSKA (reference sequence). In DNA, the CDR3 is TGCAGTGCTAGAGAAGGGAGGAACACTGAAGCTTTCTTT. Encoded protein: CSAREGRNTEAFF.

V gene TRBV10-3 combines with J gene TRBJ2-5, with 11 bases lining up with TRBD1. CDR1 ENHRY and CDR2 SYGVKD come from the germline V gene. V shed 4 bases and J 4 bases; nucleotides not matched to a gene: 5. The CDR3 has 15 residues. This CDR3 reads CAISGTGGFGETQYF. Written as DNA, the CDR3 is TGTGCCATCAGTGGGACAGGGGGCTTCGGAGAGACCCAGTACTTC.

This clonotype showed up just a few times. V and J are TRBV13 and TRBJ2-7, with D tentatively TRBD2 (6 bases). CDR1 and CDR2 from the germline V gene are PRHDT and FYEKMQ (reference sequence). V was cut by 6 bases and J by 2 bases, with 14 bases left in between. The CDR3 length is 14 residues. CDR3 in DNA: TGTGCCAGCAGGGCGGCGGGGAAAACCTACGAGCAGTACTTC. Translation gives CASRAAGKTYEQYF.

The V gene is TRBV11-3, the J gene TRBJ2-3; D not resolved. Germline CDR1 SGHNT, CDR2 YENEEA. The CDR3 runs 13 residues. V lost 5 bases and J 5 bases, leaving 11 bases between the germline ends. CDR3 protein: CASSPPVGDTQYF. CDR3 DNA: TGTGCCAGCAGCCCACCAGTTGGAGATACGCAGTATTTT. The full variable domain, its missing parts supplied by reference TRBV11-3 and TRBJ2-3, is EAGVVQSPRYKIIEKKQPVAFWCNPISGHNTLYWYLQNLGQGPELLIRYENEEAVDDSQLPKDRFSAERLKGVDSTLKIQPAELGDSAVYLCASSPPVGDTQYFGPGTRLTVL.

V and J are TRBV7-9 and TRBJ2-3, with TRBD2 as a possible D gene (6 bases). CDR1 is SEHNR and CDR2 is FQNEAQ in the germline V gene (reference sequence). This CDR3 is built from 14 residues. The V end was cut by 6 bases, the J end by 5 bases, with 15 bases between. Written as DNA, the CDR3 is TGTGCCAGCAGACCCGGAGGGCCCCTAGATACGCAGTATTTT. This codes for CASRPGGPLDTQYF.